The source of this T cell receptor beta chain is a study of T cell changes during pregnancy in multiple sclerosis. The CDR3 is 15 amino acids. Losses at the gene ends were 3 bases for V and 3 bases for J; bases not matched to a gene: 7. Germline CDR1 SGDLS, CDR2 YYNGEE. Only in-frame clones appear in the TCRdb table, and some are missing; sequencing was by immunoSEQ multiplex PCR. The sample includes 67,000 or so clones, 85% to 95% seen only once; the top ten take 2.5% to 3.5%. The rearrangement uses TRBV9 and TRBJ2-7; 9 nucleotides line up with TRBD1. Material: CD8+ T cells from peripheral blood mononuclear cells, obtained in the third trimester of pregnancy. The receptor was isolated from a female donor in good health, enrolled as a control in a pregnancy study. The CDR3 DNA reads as TGTGCCAGCAGCGAGGCGTCGGGACAGGGCTACGAGCAGTACTTC. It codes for CASSEASGQGYEQYF.